Below are 7 T cell receptor beta chains sequenced from a single sample in a study of blood T cell repertoires in COVID-19. The protocol was immunoSEQ multiplex PCR, while the TCRdb copy is restricted to in-frame clones and leaves out a portion. The table lists more than 100,000 clones, roughly 84% of them singletons, with roughly an eighth in the top ten. The sequenced material came from peripheral blood. The origin of the receptors is a woman in her 30s who had recovered from COVID-19.

The table lists this clone with a few counts. The chain joins TRBV3-1 (or the pseudogene TRBV3-2) to TRBJ1-3; unclear D gene. V was cut by 2 bases and J by 4 bases, with 9 bases left in between. CDR1 is LGHDT, CDR2 YNNKEL, per germline (reference sequence). The CDR3 loop spans 14 amino acids. The CDR3, as DNA: TGTGCCAGCAGCCAAACGATTGGCGGAAACACCATATATTTT. It yields the protein CASSQTIGGNTIYF.

This clone was picked up one time. The chain combines TRBV7-9 with TRBJ2-5, with 7 nucleotides matching TRBD2. In germline, CDR1 is SEHNR, CDR2 FQNEAQ (reference sequence). The CDR3 consists of 14 residues. V gave up 5 bases and J gave up 0 bases; unmatched junction bases: 3. In DNA form, the CDR3 reads TGTGCCAGCAGCCGCGGGGGAAACCAAGAGACCCAGTACTTC. Protein: CASSRGGNQETQYF.

The genes are TRBV5-8 and TRBJ1-4, with 7 bases matching TRBD1. The CDR3 has 18 amino acids. The germline CDR1 and CDR2 sequences are SGHTS and YDEGEE. Trimming at V came to 2 bases and at J to 8 bases, leaving 18 bases not matched to a gene. The CDR3 coding sequence is TGTGCCAGCAGCTTACGACAGGGTATCACCCCGTCAAGCGAAAAACTGTTTTTT. Its translation is CASSLRQGITPSSEKLFF.

The gene calls are TRBV5-1 and TRBJ1-2, with D possibly TRBD1 on 5 matching bases. Germline V gene data show CDR1 as SGHRS and CDR2 as YFSETQ. The CDR3 length is 13 residues. Trimming took off 3 bases at V and 11 bases at J, with 17 bases between the two ends. The DNA for the CDR3 is TGCGCCAGCAGCTCGGGCGGGACCGACCGTTACACCTTC. It translates to CASSSGGTDRYTF.

The chain has TRBV3-1 (or the pseudogene TRBV3-2) and TRBJ1-2; D may be TRBD1 (6 bases). This CDR3 has 16 residues. The germline V gene encodes CDR1 LGHDT and CDR2 YNNKEL (reference sequence). Trimming shortened V by 0 bases and J by 1 base, and 12 bases separated the two germline ends. The CDR3 DNA is TGTGCCAGCAGCCAAGATGGGGGCAGTTTTAACTATGGCTACACCTTC. As protein: CASSQDGGSFNYGYTF.

This chain uses TRBV10-3 with TRBJ1-3; D not resolved. Germline loops: CDR1 ENHRY, CDR2 SYGVKD. CDR3 length: 17 residues. Deletions cut 0 bases from V and 0 bases from J, with 12 bases between. The CDR3 spells CAISESIAERSGNTIYF. The CDR3 nucleotides read TGTGCCATCAGTGAGTCGATCGCAGAGCGCTCTGGAAACACCATATATTTT.

This chain links TRBV9 with TRBJ1-3, with a tentative D call TRBD1 (6 bases). Trimming stripped 0 bases from V and 3 bases from J, with 10 bases between. The CDR3 length is 15 residues. Germline loops: CDR1 SGDLS, CDR2 YYNGEE. CDR3 region: CASSVVGGNGNTIYF. The DNA of the CDR3 is TGTGCCAGCAGCGTAGTTGGGGGCAATGGAAACACCATATATTTT. Full variable domain (rest looked up from reference TRBV9 and TRBJ1-3): DSGVTQTPKHLITATGQRVTLRCSPRSGDLSVYWYQQSLDQGLQFLIQYYNGEERAKGNILERFSAQQFPDLHSELNLSSLELGDSALYFCASSVVGGNGNTIYFGEGSWLTVV.